Below, 17 T cell receptor beta chains from the same sample are listed, as sequenced in a study of cytomegalovirus exposure and HLA in healthy donors. It was with 60 Vbeta and 13 Jbeta primers that the PCR ran. TCRdb's table, derived via immunoSEQ multiplex PCR, lists solely in-frame clones and lacks some. The sample carries around 150,000 clones, around 66% recorded once. Sequenced input: PBMCs. The receptors originated from a woman in her sixties or seventies in good health and CMV-seronegative.

V gene TRBV27 combines with J gene TRBJ1-2, with 10 bases that match TRBD1. After removal of 8 bases from V and 2 bases from J, the junction contained 8 bases not matched to a gene. The CDR3 has 15 amino acids. Germline CDR1 and CDR2: MNHEY and SMNVEV (reference sequence). CDR3 amino acids: CASSRTGGSNYGYTF. CDR3 DNA sequence: TGTGCCAGCTCTAGGACAGGGGGATCCAACTATGGCTACACCTTC.

The rearrangement joins TRBV19 to TRBJ1-1; 10 bases line up with TRBD1. Trimming cost V 6 bases and J 4 bases; bases outside gene matches: 11. This CDR3 spans 16 amino acids. Germline V gene data show CDR1 as LNHDA and CDR2 as SQIVND (reference sequence). CDR3 DNA: TGTGCCAGTAGGCGAGACAGGGGGCCGGGGACCACTGAAGCTTTCTTT. The encoded protein is CASRRDRGPGTTEAFF. Using reference TRBV19 and TRBJ1-1 for the parts outside the CDR3, the full variable domain is DGGITQSPKYLFRKEGQNVTLSCEQNLNHDAMYWYRQDPGQGLRLIYYSQIVNDFQKGDIAEGYSVSREKKESFPLTVTSAQKNPTAFYLCASRRDRGPGTTEAFFGQGTRLTVV.

The V and J genes are TRBV28 and TRBJ2-7, with D possibly being TRBD1 (7 bases). The V gene's germline CDR1 is MDHEN and CDR2 SYDVKM. CDR3 size: 14 residues. Trimming removed 2 bases from V and 0 bases from J, with 8 bases in between. CDR3 DNA sequence: TGTGCCAGCAGTTTACAGGGGGGCTCCTACGAGCAGTACTTC. Translation gives CASSLQGGSYEQYF.

The V call is TRBV5-1, the J call TRBJ1-4; tentatively, D is TRBD1 (5 bases). The V gene lost 1 base and the J gene lost 3 bases, with 13 bases spanning the gap. Germline CDR1 reads SGHRS; CDR2 reads YFSETQ. CDR3 length: 16 amino acids. Here the CDR3 reads CASSLQGATPNEKLFF. CDR3 DNA: TGCGCCAGCAGCTTGCAGGGCGCCACGCCTAATGAAAAACTGTTTTTT.

The genes are TRBV11-2 and TRBJ2-7, with 12 positions matching TRBD1. The ends lost 5 bases at V and 7 bases at J; junction bases unmatched: 12. The CDR3 spans 16 residues. In germline, CDR1 is SGHAT, CDR2 FQNNGV. This CDR3 reads CASSPRPGQGAFEQYF. DNA for the CDR3: TGTGCCAGCAGCCCGCGCCCGGGACAGGGGGCGTTTGAGCAGTACTTC.

The chain uses TRBV18 and TRBJ1-3, with 7 bases that match TRBD1. The CDR3 runs to 15 residues. Germline CDR1 is KGHSH and CDR2 is LQKENI. Trimming removed 0 bases from V and 6 bases from J; junction bases left unmatched: 5. The CDR3: CASSPPGTEQNTIYF. The DNA of the CDR3 is TGTGCCAGCTCACCACCCGGGACAGAGCAAAACACCATATATTTT.

On this clone itself: A read error may account for a junction end that differs from germline. The chain recombines TRBV7-7 with TRBJ2-3, with D maybe TRBD2 (5 bases). CDR1 and CDR2 from the germline V gene are SSHAT and FNYEAQ (reference sequence). There are 16 residues in the CDR3. The CDR3 nucleotides are TGTGCTAGCAGCTTAGGGCTCCACGGGGTTACAGATACGCAGTATTTT. Its protein is CASSLGLHGVTDTQYF.

CDR3 coding DNA: TGTGCCAGCAGCTGGGGGGGACAGGGAGCTAATGAAAAACTGTTTTTT. This gives the protein CASSWGGQGANEKLFF. The chain couples TRBV5-4 to TRBJ1-4, with TRBD1 matching 9 bases. Germline lookup yields CDR1 SGHNT and CDR2 YYREEE (reference sequence). The CDR3 runs 16 residues. V was pared by 3 bases and J by 3 bases, with 6 bases of the junction left unmatched.

The chain joins TRBV2 to TRBJ2-7; 10 bases are shared with TRBD2. Germline CDR1 reads SNHLY; CDR2 reads FYNNEI. V dropped 6 bases and J dropped 3; count of bases not matched to a gene: 5. This CDR3 contains 14 residues. In DNA form, the CDR3 reads TGTGCCAGCAGATTAGCGGGGGGAATCTACGAGCAGTACTTC. Translated, it gives CASRLAGGIYEQYF. Complete variable domain (other parts from reference TRBV2 and TRBJ2-7): EPEVTQTPSHQVTQMGQEVILRCVPISNHLYFYWYRQILGQKVEFLVSFYNNEISEKSEIFDDQFSVERPDGSNFTLKIRSTKLEDSAMYFCASRLAGGIYEQYFGPGTRLTVT.

This clone came up a few times. The genes are TRBV5-5 and TRBJ2-3; D may be TRBD1 (5 bases). The V end lost 1 base, the J end lost 3 bases, and 9 bases lay between the germline ends. Germline CDR1 is SGHKS and CDR2 is YYEKEE (reference sequence). The CDR3 runs 14 residues. The CDR3 loop is CASSLSGNTDTQYF. CDR3 bases: TGTGCCAGCAGCTTGTCAGGGAATACAGATACGCAGTATTTT.

This clone was recorded once. This rearrangement joins TRBV7-9 to TRBJ2-7; 9 positions agree with TRBD2. Looked up from germline, CDR1 is SEHNR and CDR2 is FQNEAQ (reference sequence). Trimming at V came to 1 base and at J to 2 bases, leaving 3 bases not matched to a gene. The CDR3 totals 15 residues. The CDR3 is CASSLGRTSAYEQYF. The CDR3 region has the DNA TGTGCCAGCAGCTTAGGTAGGACTAGCGCCTACGAGCAGTACTTC.

V gene TRBV5-4 combines with J gene TRBJ2-1; 12 nucleotides line up with TRBD2. The germline V gene encodes CDR1 SGHNT and CDR2 YYREEE (reference sequence). With V trimmed by 0 bases and J by 0 bases, 4 bases remained unmatched. This CDR3 comprises 18 residues. The CDR3 loop reads CASSLASSGRVSYNEQFF. As DNA, the CDR3 is TGTGCCAGCAGCTTGGCTTCTAGCGGGAGGGTCTCCTACAATGAGCAGTTCTTC. Filled out from reference TRBV5-4 and TRBJ2-1, the complete variable domain reads ETGVTQSPTHLIKTRGQQVTLRCSSQSGHNTVSWYQQALGQGPQFIFQYYREEENGRGNFPPRFSGLQFPNYSSELNVNALELDDSALYLCASSLASSGRVSYNEQFFGPGTRLTVL.

V and J are TRBV19 and TRBJ1-1; 8 nucleotides line up with TRBD1. V was pared by 7 bases and J by 1 base, with 8 bases of the junction left unmatched. The CDR3 loop spans 15 amino acids. CDR1 is LNHDA and CDR2 is SQIVND in the germline V gene (reference sequence). The CDR3 sequence is CASTAWDRWNTEAFF. DNA of the CDR3: TGTGCCAGTACCGCTTGGGACAGGTGGAACACTGAAGCTTTCTTT.

The chain joins TRBV15 to TRBJ2-5, with D perhaps TRBD1 (6 bases). CDR1 and CDR2 from the germline V gene are LNHNV and YYDKDF (reference sequence). The CDR3 length is 15 residues. Trimming stripped 0 bases from V and 5 bases from J, with 13 bases between. The CDR3 loop reads CATSRDGDQGETQYF. The CDR3 DNA reads TGTGCCACCAGCAGAGACGGGGACCAGGGGGAGACCCAGTACTTC.

This chain links TRBV7-2 with TRBJ2-6; D is unclear. V was cut by 2 bases and J by 0 bases, with 5 bases left in between. The CDR3 sequence is 15 residues long. CDR1 is SGHTA, CDR2 FQGNSA, per germline. The CDR3 nucleotides are TGTGCCAGCAGCTTAACCAGCTCTGGGGCCAACGTCCTGACTTTC. It yields the protein CASSLTSSGANVLTF.

The chain has TRBV5-1 and TRBJ1-1; 8 nucleotides align to TRBD1. Germline V gene sequence: CDR1 SGHRS, CDR2 YFSETQ. The CDR3 is 15 amino acids. V was clipped by 4 bases and J by 3 bases; unmatched bases: 8. The CDR3 DNA reads as TGCGCCAGCAGCACCTCAGGGGGCAAGGACACTGAAGCTTTCTTT. As protein: CASSTSGGKDTEAFF.

Concerning this clone itself: A read error is likely, as this CDR3 ends without the conserved phenylalanine or tryptophan. V is TRBV5-1 and J is TRBJ1-1; D possibly corresponds to TRBD1 (5 bases). CDR1 SGHRS and CDR2 YFSETQ come from the germline V gene. The CDR3 extends over 13 amino acids. Trimming pared 2 bases from V and 5 bases from J, leaving 10 bases between. The CDR3 coding sequence is TGCGCCAGCAGCTTTAATCAGGGAACTGAAGCTTTCTCT. Translated: CASSFNQGTEAFS.